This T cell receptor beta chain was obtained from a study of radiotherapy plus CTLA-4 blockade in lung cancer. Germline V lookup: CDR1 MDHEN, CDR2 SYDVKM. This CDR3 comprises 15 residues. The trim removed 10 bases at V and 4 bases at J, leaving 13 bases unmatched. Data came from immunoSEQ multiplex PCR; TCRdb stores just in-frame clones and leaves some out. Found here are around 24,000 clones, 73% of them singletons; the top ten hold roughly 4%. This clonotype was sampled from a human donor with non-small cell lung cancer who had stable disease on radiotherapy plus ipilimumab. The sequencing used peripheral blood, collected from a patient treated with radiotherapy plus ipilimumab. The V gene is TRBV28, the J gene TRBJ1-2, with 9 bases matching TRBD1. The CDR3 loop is CATEGQGRKIYGYTF. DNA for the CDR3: TGTGCCACCGAGGGACAGGGCAGGAAAATCTATGGCTACACCTTC.